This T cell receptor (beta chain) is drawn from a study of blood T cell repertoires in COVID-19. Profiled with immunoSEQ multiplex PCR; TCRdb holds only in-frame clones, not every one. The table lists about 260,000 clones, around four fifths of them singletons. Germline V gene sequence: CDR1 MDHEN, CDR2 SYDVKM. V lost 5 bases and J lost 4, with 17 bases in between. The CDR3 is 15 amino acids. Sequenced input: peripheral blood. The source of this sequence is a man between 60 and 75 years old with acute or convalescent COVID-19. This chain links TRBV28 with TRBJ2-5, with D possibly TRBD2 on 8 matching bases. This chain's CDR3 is CASSREGALGETQYF. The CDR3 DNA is TGTGCCAGCAGTCGGGAGGGGGCGCTGGGAGAGACCCAGTACTTC.